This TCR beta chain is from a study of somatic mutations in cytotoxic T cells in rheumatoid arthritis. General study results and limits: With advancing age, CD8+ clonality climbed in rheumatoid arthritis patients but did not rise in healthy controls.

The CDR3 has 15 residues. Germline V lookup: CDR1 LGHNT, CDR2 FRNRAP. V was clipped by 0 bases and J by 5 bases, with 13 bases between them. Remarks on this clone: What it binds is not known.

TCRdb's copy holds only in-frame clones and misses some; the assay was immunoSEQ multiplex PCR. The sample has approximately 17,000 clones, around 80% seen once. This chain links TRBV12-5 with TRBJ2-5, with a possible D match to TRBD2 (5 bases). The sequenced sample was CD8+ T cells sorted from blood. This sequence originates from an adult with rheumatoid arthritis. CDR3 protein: CASGLVLGRGETQYF. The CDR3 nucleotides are TGTGCTAGTGGTTTGGTACTGGGCCGAGGGGAGACCCAGTACTTC.